These 15 T cell receptor beta chains came from one sample sequenced in a study of molecular identifiers for immune sequencing clone quantification. TCRdb re-called the PCR reads through MiXCR, storing one row per CDR3 protein. Here the sample spans about half a million distinct CDR3 sequences, around 23% being singletons. The sample consisted of naive CD8+ T cells from blood, with Jurkat cell RNA spiked in. Regarding subset: FACS-sorted CD8+CD4-CCR7+CD45RA+ naive T cells. Receptor source: a human donor in good health. Some libraries in this study had Jurkat cell RNA spiked in.

In the case of this clonotype: A much larger clone lies one base from this, so it may be a read error. This sequence joins TRBV9 and TRBJ1-1, with 7 bases identical to TRBD1. CDR3 size: 15 residues. Germline CDR1 and CDR2: SGDLS and YYNGEE. J gave up 6 bases and V 0 bases, and 8 bases lay outside the gene matches. CDR3 region: CASSVGADQGAEAFF. The CDR3 DNA follows: TGTGCCAGCAGCGTAGGAGCTGATCAGGGGGCTGAAGCTTTCTTT. Full variable domain (rest looked up from reference TRBV9 and TRBJ1-1): DSGVTQTPKHLITATGQRVTLRCSPRSGDLSVYWYQQSLDQGLQFLIQYYNGEERAKGNILERFSAQQFPDLHSELNLSSLELGDSALYFCASSVGADQGAEAFFGQGTRLTVV.

The chain carries TRBV12-3 or TRBV12-4 and TRBJ2-3; TRBD2 matches 9 bases. The CDR3 has 18 residues. V lost 3 bases, J lost 3 bases, and 13 bases stayed unmatched. The CDR3 coding sequence is TGTGCCAGCAGTTTTACGGCGGGGGGGCCATCAGAGACAGATACGCAGTATTTT. Translated: CASSFTAGGPSETDTQYF.

This clonotype was observed many times. J is TRBJ1-1 and V is TRBV5-1; D is uncertain. This CDR3 contains 13 residues. Germline CDR1 SGHRS, CDR2 YFSETQ. V shed 5 bases and J shed 5 bases, with 13 bases lying between them. This CDR3 is CASREAGGTEAFF. The CDR3 nucleotides read TGCGCCAGCAGGGAGGCAGGTGGGACTGAAGCTTTCTTT. Variable domain in full (rest from reference TRBV5-1 and TRBJ1-1): KAGVTQTPRYLIKTRGQQVTLSCSPISGHRSVSWYQQTPGQGLQFLFEYFSETQRNKGNFPGRFSGRQFSNSRSEMNVSTLELGDSALYLCASREAGGTEAFFGQGTRLTVV.

The rearrangement uses TRBV13 and TRBJ2-5; D is perhaps TRBD2 (5 bases). This CDR3 comprises 15 residues. The germline gives CDR1 PRHDT, CDR2 FYEKMQ (reference sequence). V lost 1 base and J lost 6, with 15 bases in between. The CDR3: CASSLAEVALKTQYF. The DNA of the CDR3 is TGTGCCAGCAGCTTAGCGGAGGTAGCGTTGAAGACCCAGTACTTC. Filled out from reference TRBV13 and TRBJ2-5, the complete variable domain reads AAGVIQSPRHLIKEKRETATLKCYPIPRHDTVYWYQQGPGQDPQFLISFYEKMQSDKGSIPDRFSAQQFSDYHSELNMSSLELGDSALYFCASSLAEVALKTQYFGPGTRLLVL.

This rearrangement joins TRBV4-1 to TRBJ2-7, with D possibly matching TRBD1 (6 bases). The V and J ends lost 2 bases and 3 bases respectively, with 14 bases between them. This CDR3 region has 15 residues. Germline values: CDR1 MGHRA, CDR2 YSYEKL. The CDR3, as DNA: TGCGCCAGCAGCCAACGATTTGGACAGAACTACGAGCAGTACTTC. Translating it yields CASSQRFGQNYEQYF.

This clonotype occurred many times. This chain links TRBV20-1 with TRBJ2-7; 7 nucleotides align to TRBD2. The V segment lost 5 bases and the J segment 1 base; nucleotides outside the gene matches: 5. Germline values: CDR1 DFQATT, CDR2 SNEGSKA (reference sequence). The CDR3 has 13 residues. CDR3 loop: CSARGDGSYEQYF. CDR3 nucleotide sequence: TGCAGTGCTCGGGGGGATGGGTCCTACGAGCAGTACTTC.

The V call is TRBV10-3, the J call TRBJ2-7; D may correspond to TRBD1 or TRBD2 (5 bases each). V lost 0 bases, J lost 5 bases, and 17 bases lay in between. From germline, CDR1 is ENHRY and CDR2 SYGVKD. CDR3 length equals 16 residues. DNA for the CDR3: TGTGCCATCAGTGAGTCTCTCGAGGGGCACGTCAACGAGCAGTACTTC. It encodes CAISESLEGHVNEQYF.

This clonotype was found many times. The chain employs TRBV7-9 and TRBJ2-5; no clear D gene. Germline V CDR1 and CDR2: SEHNR, FQNEAQ (reference sequence). V shed 2 bases and J shed 1 base, with 2 bases lying between them. The CDR3 has 12 amino acids. The CDR3 loop reads CASSLRQETQYF. The CDR3, as DNA: TGTGCCAGCAGCTTACGCCAAGAGACCCAGTACTTC.

This clonotype was detected many times. The V gene is TRBV7-2, the J gene TRBJ1-5; maybe TRBD1 (5 bases). The CDR3 totals 16 residues. Germline V gives CDR1 SGHTA, CDR2 FQGNSA. With 4 bases removed from V and 1 base from J, the gap between germline ends came to 14 bases. The DNA of the CDR3 is TGTGCCAGCAGCTCGCTAGGTCAGGGAAGCAATCAGCCCCAGCATTTT. Amino acids: CASSSLGQGSNQPQHF.

Points on this clonotype: At one of its ends the junction is not consistent with the germline gene, which may arise from a read error. The V call is TRBV6-2 or TRBV6-3, the J call TRBJ2-7; 7 bases map to TRBD2. Germline CDR1 MNHEY, CDR2 SVGEGT. CDR3 length: 15 amino acids. CDR3 nucleotides: TGTGCCCGCAGTTACCTCACTAGCGAAGTCTACGAGCAGTACTTC. This codes for CARSYLTSEVYEQYF.

The chain couples TRBV27 to TRBJ1-5; weak D call: TRBD1 (5 bases). Germline V lookup: CDR1 MNHEY, CDR2 SMNVEV (reference sequence). The CDR3 consists of 15 residues. V was clipped by 1 base and J by 6 bases, with 13 bases between them. CDR3 sequence: CASSLLPGDGQPQHF. DNA of the CDR3: TGTGCCAGCAGTTTATTACCCGGGGACGGTCAGCCCCAGCATTTT.

Notes on this clonotype: Possible read error: a much larger clone is one base away. J is TRBJ2-1 and V is TRBV24-1; either TRBD1 or TRBD2 may supply D (5 bases each). Germline V gives CDR1 KGHDR, CDR2 SFDVKD. Trimming left V 7 bases short and J 9 bases short, with 12 bases between. The CDR3 has 12 residues. The CDR3 DNA is TGTGCCACCAGCTCAGGGACCAGTGAGCAGTTCTTC. Translated, it gives CATSSGTSEQFF.

This clonotype was observed a few times. The genes are TRBV5-1 and TRBJ2-7; 14 bases are shared with TRBD2. Unmatched junction bases numbered 11, after V lost 2 bases and J lost 4 bases. Germline CDR1 is SGHRS and CDR2 is YFSETQ. The CDR3 is made up of 18 amino acids. CDR3 sequence reads: CASSFGTSGSGGWYEQYF. DNA for the CDR3: TGCGCCAGCAGCTTCGGGACTAGCGGGAGTGGGGGGTGGTACGAGCAGTACTTC.

This chain connects TRBV4-2 to TRBJ2-7; D gene unclear. The germline V gene encodes CDR1 LGHNA and CDR2 YNFKEQ. CDR3 length: 15 residues. V gave up 0 bases and J gave up 2 bases, with 11 bases separating them. This chain's CDR3 is CASSQDWDSTYEQYF. In DNA form, the CDR3 reads TGTGCCAGCAGCCAAGATTGGGATAGCACCTACGAGCAGTACTTC.

This clonotype has ten or more counts. The chain employs TRBV19 and TRBJ1-6; TRBD1 aligns across 9 bases. J was trimmed by 9 bases and V by 5 bases; bases with no gene match: 2. Germline V CDR1 and CDR2: LNHDA, SQIVND (reference sequence). The CDR3 loop spans 13 amino acids. CDR3 in DNA: TGTGCCAGTAGTGCGGACAGGGGTTCACCCCTCCACTTT. It codes for CASSADRGSPLHF.